These 4 T cell receptor beta chains came from one sample sequenced in a study of blood T cell repertoires in COVID-19. Repertoires were generated with immunoSEQ multiplex PCR, while TCRdb's copy carries only in-frame clones and drops some. This table has a few hundred thousand clones, 80% to 90% appearing once. The sample consisted of PBMCs or T cells enriched from blood (not recorded which). The receptors were gathered from a man aged 25 to 45 who had recovered from COVID-19.

The chain recombines TRBV5-5 with TRBJ2-2, with D unresolved. The CDR3 length is 13 residues. V was shortened by 7 bases and J by 2 bases, with 9 bases between the two germline ends. Germline V gene lookup returns CDR1 SGHKS and CDR2 YYEKEE (reference sequence). The CDR3 DNA follows: TGTGCCAGCCACCTGGCAAACACCGGGGAGCTGTTTTTT. Translation: CASHLANTGELFF.

The V call is TRBV18, the J call TRBJ2-7; weak D call: TRBD1 (5 bases). The germline V gene encodes CDR1 KGHSH and CDR2 LQKENI. Trimming stripped 0 bases from V and 2 bases from J, with 14 bases between. The CDR3 runs to 16 residues. The CDR3: CASSPPGQGGPYEQYF. The DNA of the CDR3 is TGTGCCAGCTCACCACCCGGTCAGGGTGGTCCCTACGAGCAGTACTTC.

The count of this clone is one. V usage is TRBV21-1 and J usage is TRBJ2-1; the table calls TRBD2, which could not be checked here. TRBV21-1 is listed as a pseudogene. The CDR3 loop spans 16 amino acids. The CDR3 is CASSKYGGDRYYEQFF. CDR3 nucleotides: TGTGCCAGCAGCAAATATGGGGGGGACCGGTACTATGAGCAGTTCTTC.

The rearrangement links TRBV11-2 to TRBJ1-1; a weak D match, TRBD1 (6 bases). Germline V lookup: CDR1 SGHAT, CDR2 FQNNGV. The CDR3 consists of 13 residues. Trimming pared 4 bases from V and 4 bases from J, leaving 10 bases between. The CDR3 here is CASSWDIGTEAFF. The CDR3 DNA reads TGTGCCAGCAGCTGGGACATTGGCACTGAAGCTTTCTTT.